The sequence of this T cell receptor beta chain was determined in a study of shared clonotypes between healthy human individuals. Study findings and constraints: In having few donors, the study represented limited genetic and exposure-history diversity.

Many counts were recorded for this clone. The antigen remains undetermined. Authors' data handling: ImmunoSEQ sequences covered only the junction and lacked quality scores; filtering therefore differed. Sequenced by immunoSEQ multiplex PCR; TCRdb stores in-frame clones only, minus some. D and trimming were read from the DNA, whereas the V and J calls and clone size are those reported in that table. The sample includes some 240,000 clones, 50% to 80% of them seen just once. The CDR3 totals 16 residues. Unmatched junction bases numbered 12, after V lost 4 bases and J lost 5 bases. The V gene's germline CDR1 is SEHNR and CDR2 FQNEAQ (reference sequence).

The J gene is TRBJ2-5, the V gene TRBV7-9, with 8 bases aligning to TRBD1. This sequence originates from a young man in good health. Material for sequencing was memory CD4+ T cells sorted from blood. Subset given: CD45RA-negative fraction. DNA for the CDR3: TGTGCCAGCAGCTCGTCCCCCACAGGGGGACGGGAGACCCAGTACTTC. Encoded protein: CASSSSPTGGRETQYF.